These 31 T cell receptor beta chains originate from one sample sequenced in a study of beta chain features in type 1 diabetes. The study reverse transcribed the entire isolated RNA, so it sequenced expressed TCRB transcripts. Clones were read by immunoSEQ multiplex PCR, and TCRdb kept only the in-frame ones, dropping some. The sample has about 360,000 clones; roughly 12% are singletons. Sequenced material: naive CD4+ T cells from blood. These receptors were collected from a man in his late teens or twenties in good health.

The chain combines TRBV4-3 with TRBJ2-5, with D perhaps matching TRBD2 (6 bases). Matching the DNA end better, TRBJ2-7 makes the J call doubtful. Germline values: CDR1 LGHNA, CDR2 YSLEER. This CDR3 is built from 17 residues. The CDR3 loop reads CASSREMGSGTAYEQYF. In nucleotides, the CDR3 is TGCGCCAGCAGCCGAGAAATGGGTAGCGGAACGGCCTACGAGCAGTACTTC.

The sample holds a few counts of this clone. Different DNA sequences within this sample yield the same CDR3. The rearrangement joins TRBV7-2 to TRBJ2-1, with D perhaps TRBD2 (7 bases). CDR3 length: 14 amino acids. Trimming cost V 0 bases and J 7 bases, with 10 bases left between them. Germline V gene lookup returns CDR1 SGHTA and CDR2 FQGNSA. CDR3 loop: CASSLAGGLNEQFF. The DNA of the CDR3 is TGTGCCAGCAGCTTAGCGGGGGGGCTTAATGAGCAGTTCTTC.

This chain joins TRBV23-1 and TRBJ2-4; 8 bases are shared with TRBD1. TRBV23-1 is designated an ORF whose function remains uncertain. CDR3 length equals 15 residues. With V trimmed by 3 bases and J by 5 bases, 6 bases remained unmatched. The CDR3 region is CASSQYLQGENIQYF. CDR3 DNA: TGCGCCAGCAGTCAGTACCTACAGGGGGAAAACATTCAGTACTTC.

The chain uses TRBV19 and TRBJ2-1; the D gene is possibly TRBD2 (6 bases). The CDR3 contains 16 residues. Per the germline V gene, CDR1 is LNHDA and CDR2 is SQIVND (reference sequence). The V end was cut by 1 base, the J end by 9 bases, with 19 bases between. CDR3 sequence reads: CASSIGFSREWGEQFF. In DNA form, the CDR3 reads TGTGCCAGTAGTATAGGATTCTCTCGGGAGTGGGGTGAGCAGTTCTTC.

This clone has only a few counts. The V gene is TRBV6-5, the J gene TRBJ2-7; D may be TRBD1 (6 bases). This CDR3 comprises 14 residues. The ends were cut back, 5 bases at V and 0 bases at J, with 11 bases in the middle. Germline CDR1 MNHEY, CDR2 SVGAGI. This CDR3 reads CASSQDRYSYEQYF. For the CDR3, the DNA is TGTGCCAGCAGTCAGGACAGATACTCCTACGAGCAGTACTTC.

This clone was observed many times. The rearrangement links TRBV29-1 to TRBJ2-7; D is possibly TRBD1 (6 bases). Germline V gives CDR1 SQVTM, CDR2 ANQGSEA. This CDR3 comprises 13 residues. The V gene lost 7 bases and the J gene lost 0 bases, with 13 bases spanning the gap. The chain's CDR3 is CSALTGTSYEQYF. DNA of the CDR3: TGCAGCGCTCTGACAGGCACCTCCTACGAGCAGTACTTC.

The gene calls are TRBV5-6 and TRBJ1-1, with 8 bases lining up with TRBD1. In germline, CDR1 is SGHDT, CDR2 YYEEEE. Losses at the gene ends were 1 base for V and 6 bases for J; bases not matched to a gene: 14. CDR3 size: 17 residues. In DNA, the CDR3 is TGTGCCAGCAGCTTGTATTTCGTGGGACAGGCTGTGTCTGAAGCTTTCTTT. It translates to CASSLYFVGQAVSEAFF.

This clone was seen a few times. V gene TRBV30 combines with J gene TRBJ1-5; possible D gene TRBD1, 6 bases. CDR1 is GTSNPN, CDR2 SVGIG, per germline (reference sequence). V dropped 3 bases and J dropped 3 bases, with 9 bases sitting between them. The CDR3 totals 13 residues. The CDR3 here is CAWRDSINQPQHF. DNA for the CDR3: TGTGCCTGGAGGGACAGTATCAATCAGCCCCAGCATTTT.

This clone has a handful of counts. DNA of the CDR3: TGTGCCAGCAGTGAAGGGGGCAGCGGGGGGGCAAGGGAGACCCAGTACTTC. It is translated as CASSEGGSGGARETQYF. The gene calls are TRBV6-1 and TRBJ2-5; 10 bases agree with TRBD2. CDR1 and CDR2 (germline): MNHNS, SASEGT. V shed 1 base and J 5 bases; nucleotides not matched to a gene: 10. The CDR3 has 17 residues.

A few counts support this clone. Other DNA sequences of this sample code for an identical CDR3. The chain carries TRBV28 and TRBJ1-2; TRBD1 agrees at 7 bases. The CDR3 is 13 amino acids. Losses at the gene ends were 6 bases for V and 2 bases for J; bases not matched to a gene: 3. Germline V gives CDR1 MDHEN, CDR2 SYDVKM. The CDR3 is CASSSGQNYGYTF. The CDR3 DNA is TGTGCCAGCAGCTCGGGACAGAACTATGGCTACACCTTC.

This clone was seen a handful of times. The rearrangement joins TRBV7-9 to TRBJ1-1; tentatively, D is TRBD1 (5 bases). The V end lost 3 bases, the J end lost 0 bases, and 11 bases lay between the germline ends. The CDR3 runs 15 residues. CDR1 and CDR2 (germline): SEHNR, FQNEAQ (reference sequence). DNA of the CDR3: TGTGCCAGCAGCTTGACAGCGCAGATGAACACTGAAGCTTTCTTT. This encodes CASSLTAQMNTEAFF.

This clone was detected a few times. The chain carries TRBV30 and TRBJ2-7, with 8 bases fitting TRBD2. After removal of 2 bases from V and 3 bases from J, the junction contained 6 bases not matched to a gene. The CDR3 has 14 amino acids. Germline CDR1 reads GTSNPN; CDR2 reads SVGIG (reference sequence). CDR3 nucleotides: TGTGCCTGGAGTTGGGGTAGCGGGAACTACGAGCAGTACTTC. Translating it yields CAWSWGSGNYEQYF.

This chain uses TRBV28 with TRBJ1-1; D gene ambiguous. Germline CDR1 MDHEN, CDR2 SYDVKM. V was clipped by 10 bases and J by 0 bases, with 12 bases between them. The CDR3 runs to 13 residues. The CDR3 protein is CATTSGLNTEAFF. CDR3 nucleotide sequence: TGTGCCACCACCTCGGGATTGAACACTGAAGCTTTCTTT.

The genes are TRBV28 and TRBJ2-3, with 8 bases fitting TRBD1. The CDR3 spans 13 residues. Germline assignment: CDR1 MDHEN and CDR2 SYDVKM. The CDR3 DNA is TGTGTGAACCAGGGGGCTCGGACAGATACGCAGTATTTT. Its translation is CVNQGARTDTQYF.

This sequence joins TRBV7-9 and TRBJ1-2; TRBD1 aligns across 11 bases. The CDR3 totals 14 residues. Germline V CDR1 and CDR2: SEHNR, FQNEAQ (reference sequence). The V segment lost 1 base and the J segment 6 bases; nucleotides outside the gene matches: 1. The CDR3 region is CASSLGGQGDGYTF. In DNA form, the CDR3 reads TGTGCCAGCAGCTTAGGGGGACAGGGGGATGGCTACACCTTC.

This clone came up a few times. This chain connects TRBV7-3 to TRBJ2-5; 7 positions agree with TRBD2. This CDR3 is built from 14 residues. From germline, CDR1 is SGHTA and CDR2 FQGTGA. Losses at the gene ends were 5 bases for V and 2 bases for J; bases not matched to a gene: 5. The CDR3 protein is CASSPMGGQETQYF. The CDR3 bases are TGTGCCAGCAGCCCGATGGGGGGGCAAGAGACCCAGTACTTC.

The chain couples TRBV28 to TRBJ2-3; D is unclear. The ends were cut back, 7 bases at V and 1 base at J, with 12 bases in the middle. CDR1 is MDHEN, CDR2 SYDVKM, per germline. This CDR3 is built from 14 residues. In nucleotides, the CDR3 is TGTGCCAGCACCGTCGGGTCGCGCACAGATACGCAGTATTTT. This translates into CASTVGSRTDTQYF. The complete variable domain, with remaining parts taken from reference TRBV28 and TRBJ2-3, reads DVKVTQSSRYLVKRTGEKVFLECVQDMDHENMFWYRQDPGLGLRLIYFSYDVKMKEKGDIPEGYSVSREKKERFSLILESASTNQTSMYLCASTVGSRTDTQYFGPGTRLTVL.

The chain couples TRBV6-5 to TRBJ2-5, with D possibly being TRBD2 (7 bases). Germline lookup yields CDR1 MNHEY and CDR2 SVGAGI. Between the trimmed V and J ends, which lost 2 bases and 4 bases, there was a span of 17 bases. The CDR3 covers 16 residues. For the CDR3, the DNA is TGTGCCAGCAGTTACCAAACAGGGACGGGAGGAGAGACCCAGTACTTC. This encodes CASSYQTGTGGETQYF.

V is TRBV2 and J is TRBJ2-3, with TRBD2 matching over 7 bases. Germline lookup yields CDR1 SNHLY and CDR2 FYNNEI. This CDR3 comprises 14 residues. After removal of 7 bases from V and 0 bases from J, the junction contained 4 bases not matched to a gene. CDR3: CASNRDYSTDTQYF. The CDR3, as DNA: TGTGCCAGCAATCGGGACTATAGCACAGATACGCAGTATTTT.

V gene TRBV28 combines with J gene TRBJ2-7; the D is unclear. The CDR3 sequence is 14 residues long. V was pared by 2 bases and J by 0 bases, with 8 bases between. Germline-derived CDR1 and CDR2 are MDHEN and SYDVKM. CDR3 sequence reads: CASSLRQDSYEQYF. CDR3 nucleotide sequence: TGTGCCAGCAGTTTACGTCAGGACTCCTACGAGCAGTACTTC.

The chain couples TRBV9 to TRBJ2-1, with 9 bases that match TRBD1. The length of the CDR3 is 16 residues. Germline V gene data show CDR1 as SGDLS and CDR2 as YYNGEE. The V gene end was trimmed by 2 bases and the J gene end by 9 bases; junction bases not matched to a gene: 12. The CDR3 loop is CASSVTGGPSKIEQFF. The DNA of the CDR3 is TGTGCCAGCAGCGTTACAGGGGGCCCCAGTAAGATTGAGCAGTTCTTC. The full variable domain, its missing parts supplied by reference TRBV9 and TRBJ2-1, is DSGVTQTPKHLITATGQRVTLRCSPRSGDLSVYWYQQSLDQGLQFLIQYYNGEERAKGNILERFSAQQFPDLHSELNLSSLELGDSALYFCASSVTGGPSKIEQFFGPGTRLTVL.

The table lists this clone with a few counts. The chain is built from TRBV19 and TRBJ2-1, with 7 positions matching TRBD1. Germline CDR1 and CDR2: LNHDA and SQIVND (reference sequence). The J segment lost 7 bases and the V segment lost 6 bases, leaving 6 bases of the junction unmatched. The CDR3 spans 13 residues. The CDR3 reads CASRYRGLNEQFF. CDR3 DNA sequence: TGTGCCAGTAGATACAGGGGCCTTAATGAGCAGTTCTTC. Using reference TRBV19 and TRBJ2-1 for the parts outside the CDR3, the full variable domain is DGGITQSPKYLFRKEGQNVTLSCEQNLNHDAMYWYRQDPGQGLRLIYYSQIVNDFQKGDIAEGYSVSREKKESFPLTVTSAQKNPTAFYLCASRYRGLNEQFFGPGTRLTVL.

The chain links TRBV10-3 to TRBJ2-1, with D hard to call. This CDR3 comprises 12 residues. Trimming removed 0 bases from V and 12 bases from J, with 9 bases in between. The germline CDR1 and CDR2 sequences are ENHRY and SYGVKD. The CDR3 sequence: CAISESQIGQFF. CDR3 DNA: TGTGCCATCAGTGAGTCTCAGATTGGGCAGTTCTTC.

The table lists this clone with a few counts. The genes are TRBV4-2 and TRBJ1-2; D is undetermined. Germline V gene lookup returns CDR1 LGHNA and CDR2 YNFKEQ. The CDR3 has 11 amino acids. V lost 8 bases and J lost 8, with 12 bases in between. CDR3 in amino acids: CASLTPGGYTF. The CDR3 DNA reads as TGTGCCAGCTTGACACCGGGGGGCTACACCTTC.

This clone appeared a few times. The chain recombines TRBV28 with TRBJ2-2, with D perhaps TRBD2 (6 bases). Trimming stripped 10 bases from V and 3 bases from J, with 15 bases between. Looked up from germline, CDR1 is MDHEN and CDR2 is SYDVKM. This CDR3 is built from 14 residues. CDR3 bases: TGTGCCATTCCCGGGACTCCTTACACCGGGGAGCTGTTTTTT. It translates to CAIPGTPYTGELFF. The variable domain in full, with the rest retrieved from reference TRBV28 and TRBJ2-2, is DVKVTQSSRYLVKRTGEKVFLECVQDMDHENMFWYRQDPGLGLRLIYFSYDVKMKEKGDIPEGYSVSREKKERFSLILESASTNQTSMYLCAIPGTPYTGELFFGEGSRLTVL.

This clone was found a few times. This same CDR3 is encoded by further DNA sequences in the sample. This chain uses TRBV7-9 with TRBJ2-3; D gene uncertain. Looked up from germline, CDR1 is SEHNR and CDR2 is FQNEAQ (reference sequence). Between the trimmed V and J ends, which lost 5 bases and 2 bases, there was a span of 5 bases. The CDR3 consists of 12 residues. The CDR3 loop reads CASSPSTDTQYF. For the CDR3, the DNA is TGTGCCAGCAGCCCTTCCACAGATACGCAGTATTTT.

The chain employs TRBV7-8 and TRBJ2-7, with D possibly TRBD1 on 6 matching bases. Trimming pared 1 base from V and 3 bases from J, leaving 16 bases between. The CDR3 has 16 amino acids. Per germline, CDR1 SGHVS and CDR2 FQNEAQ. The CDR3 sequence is CASSLGRAGANYEQYF. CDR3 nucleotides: TGTGCCAGCAGCTTAGGTCGCGCAGGGGCGAACTACGAGCAGTACTTC.

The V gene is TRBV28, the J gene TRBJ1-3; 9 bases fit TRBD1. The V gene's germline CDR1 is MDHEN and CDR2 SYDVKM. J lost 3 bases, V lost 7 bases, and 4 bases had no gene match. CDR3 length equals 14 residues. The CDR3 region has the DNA TGTGCCAGCATCGTGACAGGGGGTGGAAACACCATATATTTT. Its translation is CASIVTGGGNTIYF.

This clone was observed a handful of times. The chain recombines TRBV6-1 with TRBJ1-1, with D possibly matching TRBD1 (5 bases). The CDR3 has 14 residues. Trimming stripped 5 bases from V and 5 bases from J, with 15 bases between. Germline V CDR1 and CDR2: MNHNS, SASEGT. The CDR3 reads CASSPLDTSTEAFF. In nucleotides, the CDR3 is TGTGCCAGCAGTCCCCTGGACACTTCTACTGAAGCTTTCTTT.

Written as DNA, the CDR3 is TGTGCCAGTAGTATTCAGGGGACTGGGGCCAACGTCCTGACTTTC. Its translation: CASSIQGTGANVLTF. This sequence joins TRBV19 and TRBJ2-6; TRBD1 might be the D (6 bases). This CDR3 has 15 amino acids. V was pared by 3 bases and J by 2 bases, with 8 bases between. Per the germline V gene, CDR1 is LNHDA and CDR2 is SQIVND (reference sequence). Full variable domain (remainder filled in from reference TRBV19 and TRBJ2-6): DGGITQSPKYLFRKEGQNVTLSCEQNLNHDAMYWYRQDPGQGLRLIYYSQIVNDFQKGDIAEGYSVSREKKESFPLTVTSAQKNPTAFYLCASSIQGTGANVLTFGAGSRLTVL.

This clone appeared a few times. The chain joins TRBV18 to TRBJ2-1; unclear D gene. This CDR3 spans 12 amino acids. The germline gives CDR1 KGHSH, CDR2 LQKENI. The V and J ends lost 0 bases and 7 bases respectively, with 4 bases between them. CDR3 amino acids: CASSPPTNEQFF. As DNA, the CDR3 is TGTGCCAGCTCACCACCGACAAATGAGCAGTTCTTC.